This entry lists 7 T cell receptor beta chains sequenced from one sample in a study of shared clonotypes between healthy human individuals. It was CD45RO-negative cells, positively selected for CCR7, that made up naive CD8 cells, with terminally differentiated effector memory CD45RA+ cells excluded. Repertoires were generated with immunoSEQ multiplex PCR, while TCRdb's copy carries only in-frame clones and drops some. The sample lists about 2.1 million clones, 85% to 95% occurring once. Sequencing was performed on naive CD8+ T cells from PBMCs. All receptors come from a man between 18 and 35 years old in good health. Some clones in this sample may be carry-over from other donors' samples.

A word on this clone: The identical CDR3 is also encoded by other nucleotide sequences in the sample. This CDR3 is CATSRADREQFF. The DNA for the CDR3 is TGTGCCACCAGCAGAGCGGACAGGGAGCAGTTCTTC. V and J are TRBV15 and TRBJ2-1; TRBD1 matches at 7 bases. CDR1 and CDR2 (germline): LNHNV, YYDKDF (reference sequence). CDR3 length: 12 residues. V trimming: 1 base; J trimming: 10 bases; junction bases outside the gene matches: 1.

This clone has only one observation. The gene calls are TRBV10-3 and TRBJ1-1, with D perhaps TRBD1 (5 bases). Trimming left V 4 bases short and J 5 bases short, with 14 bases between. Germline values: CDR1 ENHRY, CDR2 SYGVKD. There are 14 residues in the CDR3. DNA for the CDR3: TGTGCCATCAGTGCCATGGGGGAGGGAACTGAAGCTTTCTTT. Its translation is CAISAMGEGTEAFF.

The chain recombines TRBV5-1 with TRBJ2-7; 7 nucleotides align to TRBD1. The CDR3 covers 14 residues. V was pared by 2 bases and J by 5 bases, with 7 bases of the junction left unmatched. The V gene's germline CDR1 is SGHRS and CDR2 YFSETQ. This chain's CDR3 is CASSFDRDRHEQYF. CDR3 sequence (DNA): TGCGCCAGCAGCTTCGACAGGGATCGACACGAGCAGTACTTC.

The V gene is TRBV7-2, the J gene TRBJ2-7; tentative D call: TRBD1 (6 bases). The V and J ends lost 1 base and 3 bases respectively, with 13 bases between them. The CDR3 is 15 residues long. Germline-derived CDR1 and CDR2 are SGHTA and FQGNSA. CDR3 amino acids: CASSLDMDSLYEQYF. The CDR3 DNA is TGTGCCAGCAGCTTAGATATGGACAGCCTCTACGAGCAGTACTTC.

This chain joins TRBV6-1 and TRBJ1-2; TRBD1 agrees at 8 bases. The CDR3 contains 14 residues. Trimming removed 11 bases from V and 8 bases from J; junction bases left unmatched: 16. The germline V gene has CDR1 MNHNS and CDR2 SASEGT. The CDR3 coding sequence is TGTGCCGTGCTGGCAGGGGGCCGTTTGGGCGGCTACACCTTC. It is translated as CAVLAGGRLGGYTF.

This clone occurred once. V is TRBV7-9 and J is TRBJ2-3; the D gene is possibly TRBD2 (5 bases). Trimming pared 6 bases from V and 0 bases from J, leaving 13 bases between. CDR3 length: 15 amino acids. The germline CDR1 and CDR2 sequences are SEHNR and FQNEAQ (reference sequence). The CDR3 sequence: CASSGLSISTDTQYF. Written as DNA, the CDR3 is TGTGCCAGCAGTGGACTGTCCATTAGCACAGATACGCAGTATTTT.

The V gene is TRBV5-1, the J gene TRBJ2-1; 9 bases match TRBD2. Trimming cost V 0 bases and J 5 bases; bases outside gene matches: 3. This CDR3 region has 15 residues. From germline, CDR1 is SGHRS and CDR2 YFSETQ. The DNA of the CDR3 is TGCGCCAGCAGCTTGGATGCGGGAGGGGACAATGAGCAGTTCTTC. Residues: CASSLDAGGDNEQFF.